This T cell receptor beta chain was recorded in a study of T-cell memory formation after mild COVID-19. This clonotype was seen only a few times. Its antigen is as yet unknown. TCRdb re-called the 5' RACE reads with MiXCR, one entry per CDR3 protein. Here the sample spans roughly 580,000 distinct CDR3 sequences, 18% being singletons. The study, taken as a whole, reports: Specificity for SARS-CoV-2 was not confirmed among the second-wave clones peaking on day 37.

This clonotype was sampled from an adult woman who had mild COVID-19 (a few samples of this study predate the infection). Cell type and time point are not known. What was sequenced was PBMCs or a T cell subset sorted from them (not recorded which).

The CDR3 sequence: CASSRTASYEQYF. The CDR3, as DNA: TGTGCCAGCAGTCGGACAGCTTCCTACGAGCAGTACTTC. This sequence joins TRBV2 and TRBJ2-7; D possibly corresponds to TRBD1 (6 bases). The CDR3 consists of 13 residues. The V gene's germline CDR1 is SNHLY and CDR2 FYNNEI. V lost 5 bases and J 1 base, leaving 9 bases between the germline ends.